These 32 T cell receptor beta chains share one sample of origin, sequenced in a study of shared clonotypes between healthy human individuals. Data came from immunoSEQ multiplex PCR; TCRdb stores just in-frame clones and leaves some out. The data contain roughly 1 million clones, about 84% of them singletons. Input material: memory CD4+ T cells from PBMCs. Subset here: CD45RA-negative fraction. These TCRs come from a man in his late teens or twenties in good health. Some clones in this sample may be carry-over from other donors' samples.

This clone has a handful of counts. The chain employs TRBV5-5 and TRBJ2-2; no reliable D call. Deletions cut 4 bases from V and 2 bases from J, with 9 bases between. The CDR3 extends over 14 amino acids. Per the germline V gene, CDR1 is SGHKS and CDR2 is YYEKEE (reference sequence). CDR3 amino acids: CASSRPSNTGELFF. CDR3 nucleotides: TGTGCCAGCAGCCGACCAAGCAACACCGGGGAGCTGTTTTTT.

Comments on this clone: Within the sample, other DNA sequences also encode this same CDR3. This sequence joins TRBV18 and TRBJ2-7; 10 bases map to TRBD1. Germline loops: CDR1 KGHSH, CDR2 LQKENI. The CDR3 runs to 15 residues. Trimming took 1 base from V and 1 from J; bases not matched to a gene: 1. The CDR3 protein is CASSPRQGASYEQYF. The CDR3 nucleotides are TGTGCCAGCTCACCACGACAGGGGGCGTCCTACGAGCAGTACTTC. The full variable domain, completed using reference TRBV18 and TRBJ2-7, is NAGVMQNPRHLVRRRGQEARLRCSPMKGHSHVYWYRQLPEEGLKFMVYLQKENIIDESGMPKERFSAEFPKEGPSILRIQQVVRGDSAAYFCASSPRQGASYEQYFGPGTRLTVT.

The J gene is TRBJ1-3, the V gene TRBV16; D call uncertain. Germline CDR1 and CDR2: KGHSY and FQNENV. Trimming took off 0 bases at V and 2 bases at J, with 8 bases between the two ends. The CDR3 spans 15 residues. CDR3 nucleotides: TGTGCCAGCAGCCAATCTAGGGTAACTGGAAACACCATATATTTT. This gives the protein CASSQSRVTGNTIYF.

The V call is TRBV15, the J call TRBJ2-7; 9 nucleotides agree with TRBD1. The V gene end was trimmed by 6 bases and the J gene end by 2 bases; junction bases not matched to a gene: 5. The germline V gene has CDR1 LNHNV and CDR2 YYDKDF (reference sequence). This CDR3 is 14 amino acids long. DNA for the CDR3: TGTGCCACCAGAAGCAGGACAGGGGCCTACGAGCAGTACTTC. Encoded protein: CATRSRTGAYEQYF.

The V gene is TRBV5-1, the J gene TRBJ2-6; TRBD1 might be the D (5 bases). V dropped 4 bases and J dropped 0 bases, with 8 bases sitting between them. Germline CDR1 is SGHRS and CDR2 is YFSETQ. The CDR3 totals 15 residues. In nucleotides, the CDR3 is TGCGCCAGCAGCGTTGACAGCTCTGGGGCCAACGTCCTGACTTTC. This gives the protein CASSVDSSGANVLTF.

This chain uses TRBV15 with TRBJ1-5, with 7 bases lining up with TRBD1. Trimming at V came to 1 base and at J to 2 bases, leaving 5 bases not matched to a gene. The germline gives CDR1 LNHNV, CDR2 YYDKDF (reference sequence). This CDR3 spans 16 amino acids. The CDR3 loop is CATSRGRGPGNQPQHF. The CDR3 DNA reads as TGTGCCACCAGCAGAGGGAGGGGGCCGGGCAATCAGCCCCAGCATTTT.

This clone has only a few counts. This sequence joins TRBV6-5 and TRBJ2-7; TRBD2 matches at 13 bases. The CDR3 is 15 amino acids. Trimming removed 6 bases from V and 7 bases from J; junction bases left unmatched: 9. The V gene's germline CDR1 is MNHEY and CDR2 SVGAGI. CDR3 amino acids: CASRHRLAGGGEQYF. CDR3 coding DNA: TGTGCCAGCAGACACCGACTAGCGGGAGGCGGTGAGCAGTACTTC.

The chain is built from TRBV4-1 and TRBJ2-7, with D possibly being TRBD1 (6 bases). With 4 bases removed from V and 0 bases from J, the gap between germline ends came to 13 bases. Germline assignment: CDR1 MGHRA and CDR2 YSYEKL. This CDR3 has 15 residues. CDR3 nucleotides: TGCGCCAGCAGCCGTCAGACAGGAGCCTCCTACGAGCAGTACTTC. Its translation: CASSRQTGASYEQYF.

The chain combines TRBV11-2 with TRBJ2-5; D call uncertain. Trimming pared 1 base from V and 1 base from J, leaving 4 bases between. CDR3 length: 13 amino acids. In germline, CDR1 is SGHAT, CDR2 FQNNGV. CDR3 nucleotide sequence: TGTGCCAGCAGCTTAGTCAGCCAAGAGACCCAGTACTTC. This encodes CASSLVSQETQYF.

The V gene is TRBV6-5, the J gene TRBJ2-7, with D unresolved. The CDR3 consists of 13 residues. Trimming pared 5 bases from V and 6 bases from J, leaving 14 bases between. The germline V gene encodes CDR1 MNHEY and CDR2 SVGAGI. The CDR3 nucleotides are TGTGCCAGCAGTCCAATGAAGGACGGCGAGCAGTACTTC. Residues: CASSPMKDGEQYF.

This chain joins TRBV4-3 and TRBJ2-5; D gene ambiguous. V was clipped by 4 bases and J by 1 base, with 7 bases between them. Per the germline V gene, CDR1 is LGHNA and CDR2 is YSLEER. This CDR3 comprises 13 residues. CDR3 nucleotides: TGCGCCAGCAGCCGGGGAAGCCAAGAGACCCAGTACTTC. It encodes CASSRGSQETQYF.

The V gene is TRBV6-5, the J gene TRBJ2-6; TRBD2 is a possible D gene (6 bases). Per the germline V gene, CDR1 is MNHEY and CDR2 is SVGAGI. The V gene lost 4 bases and the J gene lost 0 bases, with 7 bases spanning the gap. The CDR3 is 15 residues long. The CDR3 DNA reads as TGTGCCAGCAGTTGGGGGGACTCTGGGGCCAACGTCCTGACTTTC. It translates to CASSWGDSGANVLTF.

V gene TRBV5-3 combines with J gene TRBJ1-4, with a weak D call TRBD1 (5 bases). TRBV5-3 is treated as an ORF (open reading frame) with a function not yet certain. The CDR3 has 13 amino acids. The ends were cut back, 0 bases at V and 10 bases at J, with 10 bases in the middle. DNA for the CDR3: TGTGCCAGAAGCTTGGCGCGGGGGGGAAAACTGTTTTTT. Translation gives CARSLARGGKLFF.

The CDR3 bases are TGTGCCAGCAGCTTAGTCGACAATCAGCCCCAGCATTTT. It translates to CASSLVDNQPQHF. The chain couples TRBV7-2 to TRBJ1-5, with unresolved D. The CDR3 length is 13 residues. CDR1 and CDR2 from the germline V gene are SGHTA and FQGNSA. Trimming removed 1 base from V and 3 bases from J, with 4 bases in between.

The CDR3 reads CASSLDSSTDTQYF. DNA of the CDR3: TGTGCCAGCAGCTTGGATTCTAGCACAGATACGCAGTATTTT. The chain employs TRBV5-5 and TRBJ2-3; D gene uncertain. This CDR3 is built from 14 residues. Trimming pared 0 bases from V and 0 bases from J, leaving 5 bases between. Germline-derived CDR1 and CDR2 are SGHKS and YYEKEE (reference sequence). Full variable domain (remainder filled in from reference TRBV5-5 and TRBJ2-3): DAGVTQSPTHLIKTRGQQVTLRCSPISGHKSVSWYQQVLGQGPQFIFQYYEKEERGRGNFPDRFSARQFPNYSSELNVNALLLGDSALYLCASSLDSSTDTQYFGPGTRLTVL.

This clone is a singleton in its sample. This rearrangement joins TRBV20-1 to TRBJ1-1; D not certain. CDR1 DFQATT and CDR2 SNEGSKA come from the germline V gene (reference sequence). V dropped 1 base and J dropped 8 bases, with 8 bases sitting between them. The CDR3 is 11 residues long. The CDR3 bases are TGCAGTGCTAGAGTAATTAGAGAAGCTTTCTTT. Protein product: CSARVIREAFF.

The chain uses TRBV14 and TRBJ2-3; no clear D gene. Trimming removed 5 bases from V and 0 bases from J, with 15 bases in between. Germline V gives CDR1 SGHDN, CDR2 FVKESK. The CDR3 length is 16 residues. CDR3 loop: CASSSLRSLSTDTQYF. The CDR3 coding sequence is TGTGCCAGCAGCTCCTTACGGAGCCTTAGCACAGATACGCAGTATTTT.

The chain combines TRBV11-2 with TRBJ1-2; 9 nucleotides line up with TRBD1. The CDR3 is 14 amino acids. Germline values: CDR1 SGHAT, CDR2 FQNNGV. The J segment lost 7 bases and the V segment lost 0 bases, leaving 3 bases of the junction unmatched. CDR3 region: CASSLDRDRVGYTF. CDR3 DNA: TGTGCCAGCAGCTTAGACCGGGACAGGGTTGGCTACACCTTC.

This clone has a handful of counts. The chain recombines TRBV2 with TRBJ2-1; D is perhaps TRBD2 (5 bases). The CDR3 has 12 amino acids. V shed 3 bases and J shed 6 bases, with 6 bases lying between them. Looked up from germline, CDR1 is SNHLY and CDR2 is FYNNEI. CDR3 amino acids: CASSDRGNEQFF. The CDR3 DNA reads TGTGCCAGCAGTGACCGGGGCAATGAGCAGTTCTTC.

This clone has a single count. The chain carries TRBV7-2 and TRBJ2-3; D unclear. This CDR3 has 13 amino acids. The V end lost 5 bases, the J end lost 7 bases, and 13 bases lay between the germline ends. Per the germline V gene, CDR1 is SGHTA and CDR2 is FQGNSA. CDR3 region: CASSSTRSHTQYF. In nucleotides, the CDR3 is TGTGCCAGCAGCAGCACAAGGTCTCATACGCAGTATTTT. Looking up the rest from reference TRBV7-2 and TRBJ2-3 gives the full variable domain: GAGVSQSPSNKVTEKGKDVELRCDPISGHTALYWYRQSLGQGLEFLIYFQGNSAPDKSGLPSDRFSAERTGGSVSTLTIQRTQQEDSAVYLCASSSTRSHTQYFGPGTRLTVL.

The J gene is TRBJ2-3, the V gene TRBV7-6; D not certain. V lost 5 bases and J 2 bases, leaving 17 bases between the germline ends. This CDR3 has 16 residues. Germline V gene lookup returns CDR1 SGHVS and CDR2 FNYEAQ. The CDR3 loop reads CASSAARHPSTDTQYF. CDR3 DNA sequence: TGTGCCAGCAGCGCCGCCCGCCATCCCTCCACAGATACGCAGTATTTT.

V and J are TRBV5-1 and TRBJ2-5; possible D gene TRBD2, 6 bases. Trimming stripped 4 bases from V and 1 base from J, with 14 bases between. CDR1 is SGHRS, CDR2 YFSETQ, per germline. The CDR3 consists of 15 residues. DNA of the CDR3: TGCGCCAGCAGCCCCCTGACTAGGTCCCAAGAGACCCAGTACTTC. Translation: CASSPLTRSQETQYF.

V and J are TRBV4-3 and TRBJ1-1; possible D gene TRBD1, 6 bases. Germline CDR1 is LGHNA and CDR2 is YSLEER. This CDR3 contains 16 residues. The V end was cut by 2 bases, the J end by 0 bases, with 13 bases between. For the CDR3, the DNA is TGCGCCAGCAGCCAAAAATACAGGGCCATGAACACTGAAGCTTTCTTT. Amino acids: CASSQKYRAMNTEAFF.

This chain connects TRBV27 to TRBJ2-1, with D unresolved. In germline, CDR1 is MNHEY, CDR2 SMNVEV (reference sequence). V dropped 5 bases and J dropped 0 bases, with 17 bases sitting between them. The CDR3 spans 17 residues. The CDR3 protein is CASSPYGPRSSYNEQFF. The CDR3 nucleotides read TGTGCCAGCAGTCCCTACGGACCACGAAGCTCCTACAATGAGCAGTTCTTC.

Comment on this clone: This same CDR3 is encoded by further DNA sequences in the sample. CDR3: CASSYGGSYEQYF. The CDR3 DNA follows: TGTGCCAGCAGTTACGGCGGCTCCTACGAGCAGTACTTC. The rearrangement joins TRBV6-5 to TRBJ2-7; D not resolved. The germline V and J ends were trimmed by 2 bases and 0 bases, with 5 bases remaining between them. This CDR3 contains 13 residues. The germline CDR1 and CDR2 sequences are MNHEY and SVGAGI.

The table lists this clone with many counts. J is TRBJ2-1 and V is TRBV5-6, with a possible D match to TRBD1 (5 bases). The CDR3 sequence is 13 residues long. Germline V CDR1 and CDR2: SGHDT, YYEEEE. V gave up 4 bases and J gave up 9 bases, with 14 bases separating them. The CDR3 DNA follows: TGTGCCAGCAGCCCCCTCCATGGGGCTGAGCAGTTCTTC. This codes for CASSPLHGAEQFF.

In regard to this clone: The sample holds other DNA sequences that translate to the same CDR3. This chain uses TRBV6-5 with TRBJ2-2, with a tentative D call TRBD1 (6 bases). Trimming stripped 6 bases from V and 2 bases from J, with 13 bases between. Germline V lookup: CDR1 MNHEY, CDR2 SVGAGI. The CDR3 length is 15 residues. CDR3: CASRAGTLNTGELFF. As DNA, the CDR3 is TGTGCCAGCAGAGCTGGGACACTCAACACCGGGGAGCTGTTTTTT.

This clone has more than one count but fewer than ten. The chain is built from TRBV20-1 and TRBJ2-3; 9 bases align to TRBD1. The CDR3 contains 11 residues. The J segment lost 13 bases and the V segment lost 3 bases, leaving 5 bases of the junction unmatched. The germline gives CDR1 DFQATT, CDR2 SNEGSKA (reference sequence). The CDR3 coding sequence is TGCAGTGCTAGCCACCGGGACAGGGAGTATTTT. This gives the protein CSASHRDREYF.

There are many counts of this clone. The chain combines TRBV5-4 with TRBJ2-7; D might be TRBD1 (5 bases). Germline V gives CDR1 SGHNT, CDR2 YYREEE (reference sequence). V lost 0 bases, J lost 7 bases, and 14 bases lay in between. This CDR3 is built from 14 residues. The DNA of the CDR3 is TGTGCCAGCAGCTTGGTAGGGGCGGTGAGGGAGCAGTACTTC. Amino acid sequence: CASSLVGAVREQYF.

The V and J genes are TRBV5-1 and TRBJ2-7; unclear D gene. This CDR3 has 12 residues. Germline loops: CDR1 SGHRS, CDR2 YFSETQ. Between the trimmed V and J ends, which lost 7 bases and 0 bases, there was a span of 8 bases. CDR3 DNA: TGCGCCAGCGGAGACAACTCCTACGAGCAGTACTTC. The encoded protein is CASGDNSYEQYF.

DNA of the CDR3: TGTGCCAGCAGCCGCTCGGGCTACGAGCAGTACTTC. It specifies CASSRSGYEQYF. J is TRBJ2-7 and V is TRBV7-2, with D uncertain. Germline CDR1 reads SGHTA; CDR2 reads FQGNSA. Trimming shortened V by 5 bases and J by 3 bases, and 8 bases separated the two germline ends. The CDR3 has 12 residues.

V is TRBV11-1 and J is TRBJ2-5; D is tentatively TRBD1 or TRBD2 (5 bases each). This CDR3 region has 18 residues. V lost 3 bases and J lost 1, with 21 bases in between. The germline V gene encodes CDR1 SGHAT and CDR2 FQDESV (reference sequence). CDR3 DNA sequence: TGTGCCAGCAGCTTCAGTCCCTCCAGGGACCCGGTCCAAGAGACCCAGTACTTC. This gives the protein CASSFSPSRDPVQETQYF.